The 18 T cell receptor beta chains below all came from one sample that was sequenced in a study of CD8 T cells in Susac syndrome. With random hexamers, reverse transcription was performed on roughly 0.5 to 1 ug of RNA. TCRdb ran MiXCR on the immunoSEQ multiplex PCR reads and lists one entry per CDR3 protein. The sample contains 350,000 to 550,000 distinct CDR3 sequences, 85% of which appear only once. The sequencing sample was made of CD8+ T cells from PBMCs. The receptor set was obtained from a human donor with multiple sclerosis.

The CDR3 DNA follows: TGCGCCAGCAGCCGAGAACTAGCGGGAAACTACAATGAGCAGTTCTTC. It translates to CASSRELAGNYNEQFF. The chain has TRBV4-1 and TRBJ2-1; 10 bases agree with TRBD2. J was trimmed by 3 bases and V by 4 bases; bases with no gene match: 6. The CDR3 totals 16 residues. CDR1 is MGHRA and CDR2 is YSYEKL in the germline V gene.

V and J are TRBV7-9 and TRBJ2-7; TRBD1 is a possible D gene (6 bases). Germline V gene lookup returns CDR1 SEHNR and CDR2 FQNEAQ (reference sequence). The length of the CDR3 is 14 residues. Deletions cut 6 bases from V and 2 bases from J, with 14 bases between. The CDR3 here is CASSPPTGPYEQYF. The CDR3 DNA follows: TGTGCCAGCAGTCCACCGACAGGTCCCTACGAGCAGTACTTC. Filled out from reference TRBV7-9 and TRBJ2-7, the complete variable domain reads DTGVSQNPRHKITKRGQNVTFRCDPISEHNRLYWYRQTLGQGPEFLTYFQNEAQLEKSRLLSDRFSAERPKGSFSTLEIQRTEQGDSAMYLCASSPPTGPYEQYFGPGTRLTVT.

This CDR3 is CSVSYQGGTEAFF. The CDR3 DNA reads TGCAGTGTAAGCTATCAGGGAGGCACTGAAGCTTTCTTT. The chain uses TRBV20-1 and TRBJ1-1; perhaps TRBD1 as D (5 bases). In germline, CDR1 is DFQATT, CDR2 SNEGSKA (reference sequence). This CDR3 is 13 amino acids long. Trimming removed 7 bases from V and 4 bases from J, with 16 bases in between.

The chain uses TRBV6-5 and TRBJ2-1; possibly TRBD1 or TRBD2 for D (6 bases each). The CDR3 totals 14 residues. V lost 2 bases, J lost 4 bases, and 9 bases lay in between. Germline CDR1 and CDR2: MNHEY and SVGAGI. The CDR3 sequence: CASSYRGTYNEQFF. The CDR3 DNA reads as TGTGCCAGCAGTTACAGGGGGACTTACAATGAGCAGTTCTTC.

The rearrangement uses TRBV27 and TRBJ1-6; TRBD1 matches at 8 bases. CDR1 and CDR2 from the germline V gene are MNHEY and SMNVEV (reference sequence). This CDR3 is 14 amino acids long. V shed 5 bases, J shed 9 bases, and the junction held 6 bases outside the gene matches. CDR3 DNA sequence: TGTGCCAGCAGTCGGACAGGGACTTCTTCACCCCTCCACTTT. It yields the protein CASSRTGTSSPLHF.

The chain has TRBV4-1 and TRBJ2-1, with 9 nucleotides matching TRBD2. V dropped 4 bases and J dropped 0; count of bases not matched to a gene: 13. Germline V gene lookup returns CDR1 MGHRA and CDR2 YSYEKL. The CDR3 is 19 residues long. In DNA, the CDR3 is TGCGCCAGCAGCCCGCGGGGCACGCGGGAGGGGAGCTCCTACAATGAGCAGTTCTTC. Translated: CASSPRGTREGSSYNEQFF.

V gene TRBV20-1 combines with J gene TRBJ2-3, with 7 bases identical to TRBD2. V dropped 3 bases and J dropped 2; count of bases not matched to a gene: 11. CDR1 and CDR2 from the germline V gene are DFQATT and SNEGSKA (reference sequence). The CDR3 spans 16 residues. The CDR3 protein is CSASTYEGGPTDTQYF. CDR3 DNA: TGCAGTGCTAGCACTTACGAGGGAGGGCCCACAGATACGCAGTATTTT.

The J gene is TRBJ1-6, the V gene TRBV4-1, with D possibly matching TRBD1 (6 bases). The V gene's germline CDR1 is MGHRA and CDR2 YSYEKL. The V gene lost 1 base and the J gene lost 9 bases, with 19 bases spanning the gap. The CDR3 spans 17 residues. CDR3 bases: TGCGCCAGCAGCCAAGTCGAACAGGGCTCGGGTGGTTCACCCCTCCACTTT. Translating gives CASSQVEQGSGGSPLHF.

This chain connects TRBV12-5 to TRBJ2-2; D is unclear. Trimming cost V 1 base and J 2 bases, with 2 bases left between them. CDR3 length: 13 amino acids. Per the germline V gene, CDR1 is LGHNT and CDR2 is FRNRAP. CDR3 bases: TGTGCTAGTGGTTTGGGTAACACCGGGGAGCTGTTTTTT. Amino acid sequence: CASGLGNTGELFF.

This rearrangement joins TRBV13 to TRBJ2-5; 8 bases fit TRBD1. The V gene's germline CDR1 is PRHDT and CDR2 FYEKMQ (reference sequence). Unmatched junction bases numbered 6, after V lost 5 bases and J lost 4 bases. The CDR3 sequence is 14 residues long. This CDR3 reads CASSPRDRTETQYF. The CDR3 DNA reads TGTGCCAGCAGCCCCCGGGACAGGACAGAGACCCAGTACTTC.

The chain uses TRBV27 and TRBJ1-6; D not resolved. Germline CDR1 MNHEY, CDR2 SMNVEV (reference sequence). The CDR3 loop spans 15 amino acids. V lost 3 bases and J lost 3, with 9 bases in between. The CDR3 here is CASSLRVVYNSPLHF. The DNA of the CDR3 is TGTGCCAGCAGTTTGCGGGTGGTCTATAATTCACCCCTCCACTTT.

The genes are TRBV28 and TRBJ2-5, with TRBD1 identical over 8 bases. Germline V gives CDR1 MDHEN, CDR2 SYDVKM. V was pared by 3 bases and J by 2 bases, with 5 bases of the junction left unmatched. CDR3 length: 15 amino acids. CDR3 bases: TGTGCCAGCAGTTTTGACAGGGGCGGACAAGAGACCCAGTACTTC. Protein sequence: CASSFDRGGQETQYF.

This clonotype was detected once. The gene calls are TRBV30 and TRBJ1-1; no firm D call. The V and J ends lost 5 bases and 0 bases respectively, with 4 bases between them. Germline CDR1 GTSNPN, CDR2 SVGIG (reference sequence). This CDR3 spans 11 amino acids. CDR3 in DNA: TGTGCCTGGCAGATGAACACTGAAGCTTTCTTT. Translating it yields CAWQMNTEAFF.

CDR3 amino acids: CASSQGARGSYEQYF. CDR3 in DNA: TGCGCCAGCAGCCAAGGTGCCAGGGGTTCCTACGAGCAGTACTTC. The V call is TRBV4-1, the J call TRBJ2-7; D is perhaps TRBD1 (6 bases). The CDR3 has 15 residues. Trimming removed 1 base at V and 1 base at J, with 11 bases between. Germline values: CDR1 MGHRA, CDR2 YSYEKL.

The rearrangement links TRBV5-6 to TRBJ1-4; D unresolved. CDR3 length: 13 residues. Deletions cut 3 bases from V and 0 bases from J, with 3 bases between. The V gene's germline CDR1 is SGHDT and CDR2 YYEEEE. CDR3 residues: CASSSPTNEKLFF. The CDR3 DNA follows: TGTGCCAGCAGCTCCCCAACTAATGAAAAACTGTTTTTT.

The chain couples TRBV28 to TRBJ2-6, with TRBD1 identical over 7 bases. This CDR3 spans 16 amino acids. CDR1 is MDHEN, CDR2 SYDVKM, per germline. Germline trimming cut 5 bases from V and 0 bases from J; bases unmatched to any gene: 4. CDR3 loop: CASSPGQRSGANVLTF. DNA of the CDR3: TGTGCCAGCAGTCCGGGACAGCGCTCTGGGGCCAACGTCCTGACTTTC.

The chain recombines TRBV29-1 with TRBJ2-7; D remains unclear. The CDR3 is 11 residues long. Germline V gene lookup returns CDR1 SQVTM and CDR2 ANQGSEA. V was pared by 4 bases and J by 6 bases, with 10 bases between. CDR3 sequence: CSVVMSSEQYF. In DNA, the CDR3 is TGCAGCGTTGTAATGAGTTCCGAGCAGTACTTC.

Details on this clonotype: Compared with germline, one end of the junction differs, possibly owing to a read error. V is TRBV7-6 and J is TRBJ1-5; D gene unclear. The CDR3 is 15 residues long. The germline V gene encodes CDR1 SGHVS and CDR2 FNYEAQ. The CDR3 region is CASSLDTEVNQPQHF. The CDR3 DNA is TGTGCCAGCAGTTTAGACACTGAGGTCAATCAGCCCCAGCATTTT.